This is a list of T cell receptor beta chains from one sample in a study of T cell clones after liver transplantation. TCRdb's copy holds only in-frame clones and misses some; the assay was immunoSEQ multiplex PCR. The table has 95,000 to 130,000 clones, roughly nine tenths seen once. The source was CD4+ T cells from blood, collected 12 months after liver transplant. These TCRs come from a human patient who received a liver transplant. A share of the T cells may be of graft donor origin. Both conserved end residues are part of each CDR3. Fields, in order: J gene, D gene, V gene, clone size, CDR3 DNA, CDR3 protein. A D gene is named only where the DNA matches it firmly. Some rows mark clone size as missing; the rest say once, few, many or name a class of expanded clone.

j_call: TRBJ1-4; d_call: NA; v_call: TRBV6-1; clone_size: NA; cdr3_nt: TGTGCCAGCAGTGAAGCCGGGCTACTTAATGAAAAACTGTTTTTT; cdr3_aa: CASSEAGLLNEKLFF
j_call: TRBJ1-4; d_call: NA; v_call: TRBV6-5; clone_size: once; cdr3_nt: TGTGCCAGCAGTTACGGCAATGGAGGTGAAAAACTGTTTTTT; cdr3_aa: CASSYGNGGEKLFF
j_call: TRBJ1-1; d_call: NA; v_call: TRBV11-3; clone_size: NA; cdr3_nt: TGTGCCAGCAGCTTAAGGGGGATGAACACTGAAGCTTTCTTT; cdr3_aa: CASSLRGMNTEAFF
j_call: TRBJ2-3; d_call: TRBD2; v_call: TRBV11-3; clone_size: once; cdr3_nt: TGTGCCAGCAGCTTAGGTCTAGCGGGTGGCAAAGATACGCAGTATTTT; cdr3_aa: CASSLGLAGGKDTQYF
j_call: TRBJ1-2; d_call: NA; v_call: TRBV7-3; clone_size: NA; cdr3_nt: TGTGCCAGCAGCTCAAACAGTCTGGGTGGCTACACCTTC; cdr3_aa: CASSSNSLGGYTF
j_call: TRBJ2-7; d_call: TRBD2; v_call: TRBV30; clone_size: NA; cdr3_nt: TGTGCCTGGAGTCCCATCGGACTAGCGGCTCGGGGCGAGCAGTACTTC; cdr3_aa: CAWSPIGLAARGEQYF
j_call: TRBJ2-6; d_call: TRBD1; v_call: TRBV27; clone_size: NA; cdr3_nt: TGTGCCAGCACCGACAGGGTAGGATCACCTGGGGCCAACGTCCTGACTTTC; cdr3_aa: CASTDRVGSPGANVLTF
j_call: TRBJ1-5; d_call: TRBD1; v_call: TRBV19; clone_size: few; cdr3_nt: TGTGCCAGTAGTATTGGACAGGTGAGCAATCAGCCCCAGCATTTT; cdr3_aa: CASSIGQVSNQPQHF
j_call: TRBJ2-3; d_call: NA; v_call: TRBV2; clone_size: NA; cdr3_nt: TGTGCCAGCAGTGAGTGGGTCTTCACAGATACGCAGTATTTT; cdr3_aa: CASSEWVFTDTQYF
j_call: TRBJ2-1; d_call: NA; v_call: TRBV10-1; clone_size: once; cdr3_nt: TGCGCCAGCAGTGAGGGACTCTACAATGAGCAGTTCTTC; cdr3_aa: CASSEGLYNEQFF
j_call: TRBJ1-1; d_call: NA; v_call: TRBV4-3; clone_size: NA; cdr3_nt: TGCGCCAGCAGCCAAGGGGCCGAGAGGAACACTGAAGCTTTCTTT; cdr3_aa: CASSQGAERNTEAFF
j_call: TRBJ2-1; d_call: NA; v_call: TRBV5-4; clone_size: NA; cdr3_nt: TGTGCCAGCAGCCCGGAAGGGGATGAGCAGTTCTTC; cdr3_aa: CASSPEGDEQFF
j_call: TRBJ2-7; d_call: TRBD1; v_call: TRBV27; clone_size: NA; cdr3_nt: TGTGCCAGCAGTTTATTTGACCGGGACAGGCGTCCCTACGAGCAGTACTTC; cdr3_aa: CASSLFDRDRRPYEQYF
j_call: TRBJ2-5; d_call: NA; v_call: TRBV7-9; clone_size: NA; cdr3_nt: TGTGCCAGCAGCTCTTACGCGGGAATTGGGGAGACCCAGTACTTC; cdr3_aa: CASSSYAGIGETQYF
j_call: TRBJ2-7; d_call: NA; v_call: TRBV7-6; clone_size: NA; cdr3_nt: TGTGCCAGCAGCTTCGGGGACACCTCTCCTGAGCAGTACTTC; cdr3_aa: CASSFGDTSPEQYF
j_call: TRBJ2-3; d_call: NA; v_call: TRBV30; clone_size: NA; cdr3_nt: TGTGCCTGGAGTGTACTACGTAGCACAGATACGCAGTATTTT; cdr3_aa: CAWSVLRSTDTQYF
j_call: TRBJ1-1; d_call: NA; v_call: TRBV7-9; clone_size: NA; cdr3_nt: TGTGCCAGCAGGTCCCGTAGAGAGTTGGGTGCTGAAGCTTTCTTT; cdr3_aa: CASRSRRELGAEAFF
j_call: TRBJ2-5; d_call: NA; v_call: TRBV5-1; clone_size: NA; cdr3_nt: TGCGCCAGCAGCCTGGCCGGCGGGGAGACCCAGTACTTC; cdr3_aa: CASSLAGGETQYF
j_call: TRBJ2-7; d_call: NA; v_call: TRBV5-6; clone_size: NA; cdr3_nt: TGTGCCAGCAGCTTGGGACCTCCCTACGAGCAGTACTTC; cdr3_aa: CASSLGPPYEQYF
j_call: TRBJ1-2; d_call: NA; v_call: TRBV30; clone_size: few; cdr3_nt: TGTGCCTGGAGTCTCAGAGGGAGGTATGGCTACACCTTC; cdr3_aa: CAWSLRGRYGYTF
j_call: TRBJ2-3; d_call: TRBD2; v_call: TRBV5-4; clone_size: NA; cdr3_nt: TGTGCCAGCAGCTACGGCGGGACTAGCGGGAGTTATACGCAGTATTTT; cdr3_aa: CASSYGGTSGSYTQYF
j_call: TRBJ2-1; d_call: TRBD2; v_call: TRBV2; clone_size: NA; cdr3_nt: TGTGCCAGCAGTATACTAGCGGGAACGTACAATGAGCAGTTCTTC; cdr3_aa: CASSILAGTYNEQFF
j_call: TRBJ1-3; d_call: NA; v_call: TRBV6-1; clone_size: NA; cdr3_nt: TGTGCCAGCAGGCTTCCCCAGCGCTCTGGAAACACCATATATTTT; cdr3_aa: CASRLPQRSGNTIYF
j_call: TRBJ1-4; d_call: NA; v_call: TRBV5-1; clone_size: NA; cdr3_nt: TGCGCCAGCAGCTTGGTGGGAAATGAAAAACTGTTTTTT; cdr3_aa: CASSLVGNEKLFF
j_call: TRBJ1-1; d_call: NA; v_call: TRBV11-1; clone_size: NA; cdr3_nt: TGTGCCAGCAGCACCAGGGTGGATAGTGCTGAAGCTTTCTTT; cdr3_aa: CASSTRVDSAEAFF
j_call: TRBJ2-1; d_call: NA; v_call: TRBV27; clone_size: NA; cdr3_nt: TGTGCCAGCAGTCCCGCTAGACTACCATCCTACAATGAGCAGTTCTTC; cdr3_aa: CASSPARLPSYNEQFF
j_call: TRBJ1-2; d_call: TRBD1; v_call: TRBV25-1; clone_size: NA; cdr3_nt: TGTGCCAGCAGTGTCTCCGAGGCAGGGGGCGCCTATGGCTACACCTTC; cdr3_aa: CASSVSEAGGAYGYTF
j_call: TRBJ2-7; d_call: NA; v_call: TRBV6-4; clone_size: NA; cdr3_nt: TGTGCCAGCAGTGACTCTTGGCACGAGCAGTACTTC; cdr3_aa: CASSDSWHEQYF
j_call: TRBJ1-3; d_call: NA; v_call: TRBV11-2; clone_size: NA; cdr3_nt: TGTGCCAGCAGCTTGAGTCACTCTGGAAACACCATATATTTT; cdr3_aa: CASSLSHSGNTIYF
j_call: TRBJ2-1; d_call: NA; v_call: TRBV11-3; clone_size: NA; cdr3_nt: TGTGCCAGCAGCTCACCACGGAGACTAACGGTCGATGAGCAGTTCTTC; cdr3_aa: CASSSPRRLTVDEQFF
j_call: TRBJ1-1; d_call: NA; v_call: TRBV12-5; clone_size: NA; cdr3_nt: TGTGCTAGTGGTTTGGACGTCGGCACTGAAGCTTTCTTT; cdr3_aa: CASGLDVGTEAFF
j_call: TRBJ2-7; d_call: NA; v_call: TRBV5-1; clone_size: NA; cdr3_nt: TGCGCCAGCAGCTTGGCCCCGGGGAGCTCCTACGAGCAGTACTTC; cdr3_aa: CASSLAPGSSYEQYF
j_call: TRBJ2-7; d_call: TRBD1; v_call: TRBV27; clone_size: NA; cdr3_nt: TGTGCCAGCAGTAGGGACAGGTGGAGGAGGGCCAGGTACGAGCAGTACTTC; cdr3_aa: CASSRDRWRRARYEQYF
j_call: TRBJ2-1; d_call: NA; v_call: TRBV14; clone_size: once; cdr3_nt: TGTGCCAGCAGCCTATCCCGGGTCGACAATGAGCAGTTCTTC; cdr3_aa: CASSLSRVDNEQFF
j_call: TRBJ2-1; d_call: TRBD1; v_call: TRBV4-1; clone_size: NA; cdr3_nt: TGCGCCAGCAGCCAAGATTCGACCGACAGGGCTAACTACAATGAGCAGTTCTTC; cdr3_aa: CASSQDSTDRANYNEQFF
j_call: TRBJ2-3; d_call: NA; v_call: TRBV5-1; clone_size: NA; cdr3_nt: TGCGCCAGTTCATTGAGCACAGATACGCAGTATTTT; cdr3_aa: CASSLSTDTQYF
j_call: TRBJ1-1; d_call: NA; v_call: TRBV5-6; clone_size: NA; cdr3_nt: TGTGCCAGCAGCTTGGCGGCTCGGGGTGGGATGAACACTGAAGCTTTCTTT; cdr3_aa: CASSLAARGGMNTEAFF
j_call: TRBJ2-2; d_call: NA; v_call: TRBV11-3; clone_size: NA; cdr3_nt: TGTGCCAGCAGCTTAGTATTAGACACCGGGGAGCTGTTTTTT; cdr3_aa: CASSLVLDTGELFF
j_call: TRBJ1-3; d_call: NA; v_call: TRBV5-1; clone_size: NA; cdr3_nt: TGCGCCAGCAGCTTGGGTGGACTTGTCTCTGGAAACACCATATATTTT; cdr3_aa: CASSLGGLVSGNTIYF
j_call: TRBJ1-3; d_call: NA; v_call: TRBV5-1; clone_size: NA; cdr3_nt: TGCGCCAGCAGCCCAGCGACCGGCTCTGGAAACACCATATATTTT; cdr3_aa: CASSPATGSGNTIYF
j_call: TRBJ2-7; d_call: NA; v_call: TRBV6-1; clone_size: NA; cdr3_nt: TGTGCCAGCAGTGATCGGACTATAGCCCATTGGGAGCAGTACTTC; cdr3_aa: CASSDRTIAHWEQYF
j_call: TRBJ2-7; d_call: NA; v_call: TRBV7-8; clone_size: NA; cdr3_nt: TGTGCCAGCAGCTTAGCGAGGGCTACTGGGTACTACGAGCAGTACTTC; cdr3_aa: CASSLARATGYYEQYF
j_call: TRBJ2-2; d_call: NA; v_call: TRBV11-3; clone_size: NA; cdr3_nt: TGTGCCAGCAGCTTTGACGAGGGGAACACCGGGGAGCTGTTTTTT; cdr3_aa: CASSFDEGNTGELFF
j_call: TRBJ2-1; d_call: NA; v_call: TRBV2; clone_size: NA; cdr3_nt: TGTGCCAGCAGTGAAGTGGGCTACAATGAGCAGTTCTTC; cdr3_aa: CASSEVGYNEQFF